What follows are 29 T cell receptor beta chains derived from one specimen sequenced in a study of blood T cell repertoires in COVID-19. Sequencing was performed with immunoSEQ multiplex PCR; in TCRdb, only in-frame clones are kept and a portion is missing. The table has fewer than 300,000 clones, around 89% seen once; the top ten hold just under 1%. The specimen was peripheral blood. These receptors all stem from a woman between 40 and 50 years old who had recovered from COVID-19.

The J gene is TRBJ1-5, the V gene TRBV10-3; 8 bases agree with TRBD1. Losses at the gene ends were 2 bases for V and 3 bases for J; bases not matched to a gene: 3. This CDR3 has 15 amino acids. The V gene's germline CDR1 is ENHRY and CDR2 SYGVKD. CDR3 nucleotide sequence: TGTGCCATCAGTGAGGACAGGGGCCTCAATCAGCCCCAGCATTTT. Its translation: CAISEDRGLNQPQHF.

This chain links TRBV3-1 (or the pseudogene TRBV3-2) with TRBJ2-1; D might be TRBD2 (7 bases). Germline V gives CDR1 LGHDT, CDR2 YNNKEL (reference sequence). Trimming cost V 7 bases and J 10 bases, with 23 bases left between them. The CDR3 covers 15 residues. This chain's CDR3 is CASTPGLARGGEQFF. The CDR3 DNA reads TGTGCCAGCACCCCGGGGCTAGCGAGGGGGGGGGAGCAGTTCTTC.

The chain carries TRBV9 and TRBJ2-1; 8 bases match TRBD2. Germline V CDR1 and CDR2: SGDLS, YYNGEE. Trimming cost V 0 bases and J 10 bases; bases outside gene matches: 18. The CDR3 extends over 18 amino acids. This chain's CDR3 is CASSVGASGPTDTREQFF. In DNA form, the CDR3 reads TGTGCCAGCAGCGTAGGGGCTAGCGGGCCGACCGACACGAGGGAGCAGTTCTTC.

About this clone: The identical CDR3 is also encoded by other nucleotide sequences in the sample. This rearrangement joins TRBV18 to TRBJ2-5; D is ambiguous. The CDR3 is made up of 12 amino acids. V shed 2 bases and J shed 4 bases, with 5 bases lying between them. In germline, CDR1 is KGHSH, CDR2 LQKENI. Here the CDR3 reads CASSPSPETQYF. The CDR3 coding sequence is TGTGCCAGCTCACCATCTCCAGAGACCCAGTACTTC.

The chain carries TRBV9 and TRBJ2-5; 8 bases fit TRBD2. Germline V CDR1 and CDR2: SGDLS, YYNGEE. The CDR3 is made up of 13 amino acids. J gave up 5 bases and V 4 bases, and 4 bases lay outside the gene matches. CDR3 residues: CASSREGRETQYF. The CDR3 coding sequence is TGTGCCAGCAGCCGGGAGGGCCGGGAGACCCAGTACTTC.

The rearrangement joins TRBV1 to TRBJ2-1; the listed D gene, TRBD2, was not tested against the DNA. TRBV1 is tagged as a pseudogene. The CDR3 extends over 18 amino acids. CDR3 in DNA: TGCACCAGCAGCCAGACCCCTGTAGGGGGGGGTCCCGACAATGAGCAGTTCTTC. This sequence encodes CTSSQTPVGGGPDNEQFF.

The chain links TRBV23-1 to TRBJ2-7, with 7 positions matching TRBD1. TRBV23-1 is flagged as an ORF with uncertain function. This CDR3 has 14 amino acids. Trimming removed 4 bases from V and 2 bases from J; junction bases left unmatched: 5. In DNA, the CDR3 is TGCGCCAGCAGTCCCGGACAGGAGCCCTACGAGCAGTACTTC. This codes for CASSPGQEPYEQYF.

This sequence joins TRBV7-8 and TRBJ1-6, with D possibly matching TRBD1 (5 bases). The V end was cut by 4 bases, the J end by 5 bases, with 15 bases between. The CDR3 contains 16 residues. CDR1 SGHVS and CDR2 FQNEAQ come from the germline V gene. The CDR3 is CASSSRTRGDNSPLHF. For the CDR3, the DNA is TGTGCCAGCAGCTCACGGACAAGGGGTGATAATTCACCCCTCCACTTT.

This rearrangement joins TRBV6-2 or TRBV6-3 to TRBJ2-2; D might be TRBD1 (6 bases). Germline CDR1 and CDR2: MNHEY and SVGEGT. The CDR3 is 16 amino acids. The V gene lost 5 bases and the J gene lost 4 bases, with 17 bases spanning the gap. DNA of the CDR3: TGTGCCAGCAGTAACTACAGGGCTGGGAGCACCGGGGAGCTGTTTTTT. Translating gives CASSNYRAGSTGELFF.

The V gene is TRBV4-1, the J gene TRBJ1-4, with TRBD1 as a possible D gene (6 bases). The CDR3 covers 16 residues. Trimming shortened V by 5 bases and J by 5 bases, and 18 bases separated the two germline ends. Germline CDR1 is MGHRA and CDR2 is YSYEKL. The CDR3 sequence is CASSSPQQGTNEKLFF. The DNA of the CDR3 is TGCGCCAGCAGCTCGCCCCAACAGGGAACGAATGAAAAACTGTTTTTT.

V is TRBV7-8 and J is TRBJ1-1, with TRBD1 matching 8 bases. V shed 5 bases and J 4 bases; nucleotides not matched to a gene: 9. The CDR3 loop spans 15 amino acids. Germline V lookup: CDR1 SGHVS, CDR2 FQNEAQ. The CDR3 region has the DNA TGTGCCAGCAGCCCCCGCCCAGGGGGCGGCACTGAAGCTTTCTTT. This sequence encodes CASSPRPGGGTEAFF.

This clone was observed a single time. The J gene is TRBJ2-5, the V gene TRBV2, with 10 bases that match TRBD2. The germline gives CDR1 SNHLY, CDR2 FYNNEI. The CDR3 contains 16 residues. The J segment lost 5 bases and the V segment lost 7 bases, leaving 13 bases of the junction unmatched. In nucleotides, the CDR3 is TGTGCCAGCAAAAGAACAGGGGCTAGCGGGAGTGAGACCCAGTACTTC. Its protein is CASKRTGASGSETQYF.

CDR3 region: CASSRGHSGGNQPQHF. The CDR3 nucleotides read TGTGCCAGTAGTAGAGGACACTCTGGGGGCAATCAGCCCCAGCATTTT. J is TRBJ1-5 and V is TRBV19; perhaps TRBD1 as D (5 bases). This CDR3 is 16 amino acids long. Looked up from germline, CDR1 is LNHDA and CDR2 is SQIVND (reference sequence). Trimming stripped 4 bases from V and 2 bases from J, with 15 bases between.

The chain is built from TRBV7-6 and TRBJ1-2; TRBD1 matches 7 bases. This CDR3 region has 15 residues. Germline CDR1 and CDR2: SGHVS and FNYEAQ. J was trimmed by 8 bases and V by 1 base; bases with no gene match: 10. CDR3 bases: TGTGCCAGCAGCTTAGGTTTCGGACAGGCGGAAGGCTACACCTTC. Protein: CASSLGFGQAEGYTF.

The chain is built from TRBV3-1 (or the pseudogene TRBV3-2) and TRBJ1-2, with TRBD1 matching over 8 bases. The CDR3 loop spans 16 amino acids. With V trimmed by 0 bases and J by 3 bases, 6 bases remained unmatched. Per the germline V gene, CDR1 is LGHDT and CDR2 is YNNKEL (reference sequence). The CDR3, as DNA: TGTGCCAGCAGCCAAGATGGACAGGGTGTGTACTATGGCTACACCTTC. It is translated as CASSQDGQGVYYGYTF.

J is TRBJ1-4 and V is TRBV2; TRBD1 aligns across 11 bases. The germline V gene has CDR1 SNHLY and CDR2 FYNNEI. Losses at the gene ends were 6 bases for V and 10 bases for J; bases not matched to a gene: 7. CDR3 length: 14 amino acids. CDR3 residues: CASSPGTGGGKLFF. CDR3 sequence (DNA): TGTGCCAGCAGCCCCGGGACAGGGGGAGGAAAACTGTTTTTT. Combining the CDR3 with reference TRBV2 and TRBJ1-4 gives the whole variable domain EPEVTQTPSHQVTQMGQEVILRCVPISNHLYFYWYRQILGQKVEFLVSFYNNEISEKSEIFDDQFSVERPDGSNFTLKIRSTKLEDSAMYFCASSPGTGGGKLFFGSGTQLSVL.

V usage is TRBV7-9 and J usage is TRBJ2-7; 7 positions match TRBD1. This CDR3 region has 14 residues. V lost 5 bases, J lost 12 bases, and 16 bases stayed unmatched. Germline lookup yields CDR1 SEHNR and CDR2 FQNEAQ (reference sequence). In DNA form, the CDR3 reads TGTGCCAGCAGCCCCTCGGGACAGCCCGCACGACGGTACTTC. It specifies CASSPSGQPARRYF.

The chain combines TRBV18 with TRBJ1-5, with TRBD1 as a possible D gene (5 bases). The CDR3 spans 15 residues. The V end lost 2 bases, the J end lost 4 bases, and 12 bases lay between the germline ends. The V gene's germline CDR1 is KGHSH and CDR2 LQKENI. CDR3 sequence (DNA): TGTGCCAGCTCACCAGAAAGGGGAAGTAATCAGCCCCAGCATTTT. The encoded protein is CASSPERGSNQPQHF.

The rearrangement uses TRBV5-1 and TRBJ2-7; the D gene is possibly TRBD2 (6 bases). CDR1 SGHRS and CDR2 YFSETQ come from the germline V gene. Trimming shortened V by 4 bases and J by 3 bases, and 17 bases separated the two germline ends. This CDR3 is built from 15 residues. The CDR3, as DNA: TGCGCCAGCAGCCCGGGTGCGGGACCTTTCTACGAGCAGTACTTC. It is translated as CASSPGAGPFYEQYF. Variable domain in full (rest from reference TRBV5-1 and TRBJ2-7): KAGVTQTPRYLIKTRGQQVTLSCSPISGHRSVSWYQQTPGQGLQFLFEYFSETQRNKGNFPGRFSGRQFSNSRSEMNVSTLELGDSALYLCASSPGAGPFYEQYFGPGTRLTVT.

V and J are TRBV3-1 (or the pseudogene TRBV3-2) and TRBJ2-1; D is ambiguous. The CDR3 sequence is 15 residues long. Germline V CDR1 and CDR2: LGHDT, YNNKEL (reference sequence). The V and J ends lost 3 bases and 0 bases respectively, with 9 bases between them. The CDR3 nucleotides are TGTGCCAGCAGCCAGACCTGGGCCTCCTACAATGAGCAGTTCTTC. This encodes CASSQTWASYNEQFF.

This sequence joins TRBV6-5 and TRBJ2-5; 10 nucleotides line up with TRBD2. Germline V gene sequence: CDR1 MNHEY, CDR2 SVGAGI. After removal of 4 bases from V and 5 bases from J, the junction contained 7 bases not matched to a gene. This CDR3 comprises 15 residues. CDR3 coding DNA: TGTGCCAGCAGTTTCCAGCGGGAGGGTATCGAGACCCAGTACTTC. It codes for CASSFQREGIETQYF.

The count of this clone is one. The chain is built from TRBV19 and TRBJ1-5; D perhaps matches TRBD1 (6 bases). V was clipped by 3 bases and J by 2 bases, with 20 bases between them. The CDR3 contains 18 residues. Germline lookup yields CDR1 LNHDA and CDR2 SQIVND (reference sequence). CDR3 region: CASSMGTGLRGGNQPQHF. CDR3 in DNA: TGTGCCAGTAGTATGGGAACAGGGCTCCGGGGGGGCAATCAGCCCCAGCATTTT.

The chain carries TRBV5-6 and TRBJ2-7; D perhaps matches TRBD1 (6 bases). Germline loops: CDR1 SGHDT, CDR2 YYEEEE. The CDR3 runs to 14 residues. Trimming removed 4 bases from V and 2 bases from J, with 13 bases in between. CDR3 nucleotides: TGTGCCAGCAGCCTGGGGGACACACCCTACGAGCAGTACTTC. Residues: CASSLGDTPYEQYF. Drawing the rest from reference TRBV5-6 and TRBJ2-7, the complete variable domain is DAGVTQSPTHLIKTRGQQVTLRCSPKSGHDTVSWYQQALGQGPQFIFQYYEEEERQRGNFPDRFSGHQFPNYSSELNVNALLLGDSALYLCASSLGDTPYEQYFGPGTRLTVT.

This chain links TRBV6-2 or TRBV6-3 with TRBJ2-7; 7 nucleotides match TRBD2. The CDR3 length is 16 residues. Germline CDR1 MNHEY, CDR2 SVGEGT. The ends lost 6 bases at V and 2 bases at J; junction bases unmatched: 13. CDR3 nucleotides: TGTGCCAGCAGCCCCCACCGGGGAGGGCTAACCTACGAGCAGTACGTC. It is translated as CASSPHRGGLTYEQYV.

V is TRBV6-5 and J is TRBJ2-1, with 9 bases matching TRBD2. Germline V gives CDR1 MNHEY, CDR2 SVGAGI. V was pared by 8 bases and J by 7 bases, with 6 bases of the junction left unmatched. CDR3 length: 13 amino acids. DNA for the CDR3: TGTGCCAGCTGGGCGGGAGGGGGGAATGAGCAGTTCTTC. It is translated as CASWAGGGNEQFF.

This chain links TRBV28 with TRBJ2-1; 9 bases match TRBD2. The CDR3 has 16 amino acids. Germline CDR1 MDHEN, CDR2 SYDVKM. Trimming at V came to 3 bases and at J to 6 bases, leaving 9 bases not matched to a gene. The CDR3 region has the DNA TGTGCCAGCAGTTTTTCGTCCGGCGGGAGGGGCAATGAGCAGTTCTTC. Amino acids: CASSFSSGGRGNEQFF.

The V call is TRBV5-1, the J call TRBJ1-2; 11 bases match TRBD1. Germline-derived CDR1 and CDR2 are SGHRS and YFSETQ. J was trimmed by 4 bases and V by 4 bases; bases with no gene match: 6. This CDR3 is built from 15 residues. The CDR3 bases are TGCGCCAGCAGCACCCTGGGACAGGGGGTCTATGGCTACACCTTC. It encodes CASSTLGQGVYGYTF.

This rearrangement joins TRBV27 to TRBJ2-1; 12 positions agree with TRBD2. V lost 6 bases to trimming and J lost 1 base; unmatched junction nucleotides: 7. The CDR3 has 17 amino acids. CDR1 is MNHEY and CDR2 is SMNVEV in the germline V gene (reference sequence). The CDR3 nucleotides are TGTGCCAGCAGGCCCCGACTAGCGGGAGTATCCTACAATGAGCAGTTCTTC. Translation: CASRPRLAGVSYNEQFF.

This chain connects TRBV6-5 to TRBJ2-2; TRBD1 might be the D (5 bases). CDR1 MNHEY and CDR2 SVGAGI come from the germline V gene. The CDR3 totals 14 residues. Trimming stripped 0 bases from V and 5 bases from J, with 7 bases between. Here the CDR3 reads CASSYSGQTGELFF. CDR3 bases: TGTGCCAGCAGTTACTCGGGGCAGACCGGGGAGCTGTTTTTT.